One and the same sample provided the 7 T cell receptor beta chains below, sequenced in a study of blood T cell repertoires in COVID-19 (dated by TCRdb to the early 2020s). The library was built by means of the immunoSEQ multiplex PCR assay. TCRdb limited this immuneACCESS table to in-frame rearrangements with V and J called. A share of clones is missing; checked studies link under half to unresolved V genes, and the rest is unexplained. This sample has some 130,000 clones in its table, and around nine tenths of those were observed once. The ten largest make up roughly 10% of the sample. The sequenced material came from peripheral blood. The receptors originated from a woman aged 70-85 years with COVID-19, enrolled during active disease.

The rearrangement links TRBV6-6 to TRBJ1-6; TRBD1 agrees at 7 bases. The CDR3 spans 16 residues. J was trimmed by 8 bases and V by 5 bases; bases with no gene match: 12. Germline-derived CDR1 and CDR2 are MNHNY and SVGAGI (reference sequence). This CDR3 reads CASSTGTAKADSPLHF. In DNA form, the CDR3 reads TGTGCCAGCAGTACTGGGACAGCCAAAGCGGATTCACCCCTCCACTTT.

The chain is built from TRBV30 and TRBJ2-5; 8 nucleotides align to TRBD1. This CDR3 spans 15 amino acids. From germline, CDR1 is GTSNPN and CDR2 SVGIG (reference sequence). Trimming cost V 1 base and J 1 base; bases outside gene matches: 5. The CDR3 here is CAWSADRGFQETQYF. The DNA for the CDR3 is TGTGCCTGGAGTGCAGACAGGGGATTCCAAGAGACCCAGTACTTC.

This rearrangement joins TRBV3-1 (or the pseudogene TRBV3-2) to TRBJ1-4; D remains ambiguous. The CDR3 covers 13 residues. Germline V gene lookup returns CDR1 LGHDT and CDR2 YNNKEL (reference sequence). The ends were cut back, 4 bases at V and 4 bases at J, with 7 bases in the middle. CDR3 sequence reads: CASSRDNNEKLFF. CDR3 nucleotides: TGTGCCAGCAGCCGAGACAATAATGAAAAACTGTTTTTT.

V usage is TRBV5-4 and J usage is TRBJ1-2; D is perhaps TRBD1 (5 bases). CDR1 SGHNT and CDR2 YYREEE come from the germline V gene (reference sequence). With 4 bases removed from V and 3 bases from J, the gap between germline ends came to 13 bases. The CDR3 totals 14 residues. CDR3 loop: CASSKSSRDYGYTF. The CDR3 DNA follows: TGTGCCAGCAGCAAAAGCTCCAGGGACTATGGCTACACCTTC.

J is TRBJ2-7 and V is TRBV5-1, with D possibly matching TRBD1 (6 bases). Germline CDR1 SGHRS, CDR2 YFSETQ. V gave up 4 bases and J gave up 7 bases, with 15 bases separating them. This CDR3 is 13 amino acids long. The CDR3 sequence: CASSRDRSGEQYF. CDR3 nucleotides: TGCGCCAGCAGCAGAGACAGGTCGGGGGAGCAGTACTTC.

The rearrangement links TRBV7-9 to TRBJ2-7, with 9 bases matching TRBD1. This CDR3 spans 15 amino acids. The ends lost 4 bases at V and 1 base at J; junction bases unmatched: 5. From germline, CDR1 is SEHNR and CDR2 FQNEAQ (reference sequence). CDR3 DNA: TGTGCCAGCAGCTCTAGGACAGGGGCGTCCTACGAGCAGTACTTC. It encodes CASSSRTGASYEQYF.

This rearrangement joins TRBV4-2 to TRBJ2-7; D might be TRBD1 (6 bases). V lost 1 base and J lost 0, with 10 bases in between. From germline, CDR1 is LGHNA and CDR2 YNFKEQ. This CDR3 comprises 15 residues. CDR3 sequence: CASSQGDIRSYEQYF. The CDR3 DNA reads TGTGCCAGCAGCCAAGGGGACATCCGCTCCTACGAGCAGTACTTC.